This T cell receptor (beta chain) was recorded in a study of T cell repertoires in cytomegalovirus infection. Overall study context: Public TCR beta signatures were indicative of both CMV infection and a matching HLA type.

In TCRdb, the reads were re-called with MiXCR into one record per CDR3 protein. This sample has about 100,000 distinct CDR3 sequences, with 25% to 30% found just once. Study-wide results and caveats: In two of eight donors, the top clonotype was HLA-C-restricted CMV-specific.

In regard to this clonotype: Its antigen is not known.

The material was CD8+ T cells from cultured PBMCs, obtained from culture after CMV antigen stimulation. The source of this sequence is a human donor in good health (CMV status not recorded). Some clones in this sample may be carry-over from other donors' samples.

For the CDR3, the DNA is TGTGCCAGCAGCTCCGCTTGGGGACTACAAGAGACCCAGTACTTC. This translates into CASSSAWGLQETQYF. The rearrangement links TRBV28 to TRBJ2-5; 7 bases match TRBD2. Germline V gives CDR1 MDHEN, CDR2 SYDVKM. The CDR3 runs 15 residues. V lost 6 bases, J lost 2 bases, and 9 bases stayed unmatched.